In its sample, the clone carrying this TCR beta chain was seen once. Assay: immunoSEQ multiplex PCR; the TCRdb copy retains only in-frame clones and omits some. The sample consists of approximately 2.5 million clones, 85% to 95% of them appearing once. The data were obtained in a study of shared clonotypes between healthy human individuals. Germline V gives CDR1 SGHRS, CDR2 YFSETQ. The V gene lost 0 bases and the J gene lost 1 base, with 17 bases spanning the gap. The CDR3 has 19 amino acids. V gene TRBV5-1 combines with J gene TRBJ2-6; D possibly corresponds to TRBD1 (6 bases). Source material: naive CD4+ T cells sorted from blood. Subset specified: CD45RA+ positively selected. The receptor was derived from a man aged 18 to 30 in good health. The CDR3 protein is CASSLASAGVASGANVLTF. The CDR3 DNA sequence: TGCGCCAGCAGCTTGGCCTCGGCAGGGGTCGCTTCTGGGGCCAACGTCCTGACTTTC.